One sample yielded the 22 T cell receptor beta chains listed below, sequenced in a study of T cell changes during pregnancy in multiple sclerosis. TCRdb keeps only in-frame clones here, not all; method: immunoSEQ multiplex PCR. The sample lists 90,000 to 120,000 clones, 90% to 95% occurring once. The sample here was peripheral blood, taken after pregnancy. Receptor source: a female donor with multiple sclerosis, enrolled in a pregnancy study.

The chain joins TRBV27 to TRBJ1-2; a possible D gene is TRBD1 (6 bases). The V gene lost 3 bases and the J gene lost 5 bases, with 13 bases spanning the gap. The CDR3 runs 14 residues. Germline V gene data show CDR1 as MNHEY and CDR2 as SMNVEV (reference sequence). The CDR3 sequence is CASSFRGAHYGYTF. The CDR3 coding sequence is TGTGCCAGCAGTTTTCGGGGGGCACATTATGGCTACACCTTC.

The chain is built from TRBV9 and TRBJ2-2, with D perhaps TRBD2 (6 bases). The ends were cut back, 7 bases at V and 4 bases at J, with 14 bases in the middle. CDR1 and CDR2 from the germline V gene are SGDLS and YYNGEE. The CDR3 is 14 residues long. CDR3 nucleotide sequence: TGTGCCAGCGGTAGACTAGTTTCCACCGGGGAGCTGTTTTTT. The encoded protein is CASGRLVSTGELFF.

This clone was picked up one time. The CDR3 reads CATKGTVEGEKLFF. The CDR3 nucleotides are TGTGCCACTAAGGGGACGGTGGAGGGCGAAAAACTGTTTTTT. This rearrangement joins TRBV6-1 to TRBJ1-4, with D possibly being TRBD1 (5 bases). The V gene's germline CDR1 is MNHNS and CDR2 SASEGT. The CDR3 extends over 14 amino acids. V was trimmed by 10 bases and J by 8 bases, leaving 20 bases between them.

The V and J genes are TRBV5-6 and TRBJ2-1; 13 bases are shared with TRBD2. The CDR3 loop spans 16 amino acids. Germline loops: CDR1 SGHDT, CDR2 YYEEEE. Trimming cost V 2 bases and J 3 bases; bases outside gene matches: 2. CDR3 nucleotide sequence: TGTGCCAGCAGCTTCGGACTAGCGGGGGACTACAATGAGCAGTTCTTC. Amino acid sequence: CASSFGLAGDYNEQFF. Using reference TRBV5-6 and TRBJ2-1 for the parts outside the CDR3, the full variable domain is DAGVTQSPTHLIKTRGQQVTLRCSPKSGHDTVSWYQQALGQGPQFIFQYYEEEERQRGNFPDRFSGHQFPNYSSELNVNALLLGDSALYLCASSFGLAGDYNEQFFGPGTRLTVL.

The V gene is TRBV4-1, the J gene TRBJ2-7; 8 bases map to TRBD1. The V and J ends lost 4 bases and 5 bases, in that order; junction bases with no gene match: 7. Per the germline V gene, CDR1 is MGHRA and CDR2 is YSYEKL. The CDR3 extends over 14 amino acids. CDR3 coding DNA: TGCGCCAGCAGCCCACCGGGACAGGAGCACGAGCAGTACTTC. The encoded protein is CASSPPGQEHEQYF.

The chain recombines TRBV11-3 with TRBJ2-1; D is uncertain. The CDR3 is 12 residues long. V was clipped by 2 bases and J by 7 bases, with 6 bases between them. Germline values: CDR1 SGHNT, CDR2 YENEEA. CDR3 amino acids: CASSLSPNEQFF. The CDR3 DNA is TGTGCCAGCAGCTTAAGCCCTAATGAGCAGTTCTTC.

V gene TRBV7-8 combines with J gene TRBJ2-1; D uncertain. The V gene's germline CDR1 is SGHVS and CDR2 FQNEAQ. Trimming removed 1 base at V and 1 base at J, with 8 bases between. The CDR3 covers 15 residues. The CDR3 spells CASSLESYSYNEQFF. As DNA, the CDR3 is TGTGCCAGCAGCTTAGAGTCCTATTCCTACAATGAGCAGTTCTTC.

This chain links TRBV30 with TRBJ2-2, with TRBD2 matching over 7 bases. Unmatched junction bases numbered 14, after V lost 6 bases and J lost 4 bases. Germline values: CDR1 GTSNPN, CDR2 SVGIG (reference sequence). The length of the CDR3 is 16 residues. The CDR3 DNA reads TGTGCCTGTGGAGGGGAGGGAGGGCTGACCACCGGGGAGCTGTTTTTT. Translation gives CACGGEGGLTTGELFF.

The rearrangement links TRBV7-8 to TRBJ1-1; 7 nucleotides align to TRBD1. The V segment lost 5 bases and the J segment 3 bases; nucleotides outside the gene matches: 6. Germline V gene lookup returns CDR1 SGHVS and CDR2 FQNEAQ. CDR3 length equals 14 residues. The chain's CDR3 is CASSQTGSYTEAFF. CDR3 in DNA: TGTGCCAGCAGCCAGACAGGGTCATACACTGAAGCTTTCTTT.

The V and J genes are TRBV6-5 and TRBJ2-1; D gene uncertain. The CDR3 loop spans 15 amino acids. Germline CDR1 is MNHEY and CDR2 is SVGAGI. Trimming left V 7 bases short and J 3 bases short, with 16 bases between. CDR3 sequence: CASTLTSNVYNEQFF. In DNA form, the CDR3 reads TGTGCCAGCACTCTAACCTCGAACGTCTACAATGAGCAGTTCTTC.

The CDR3 sequence: CASRTGTSNSPLHF. In DNA, the CDR3 is TGTGCCAGCAGAACCGGGACATCTAATTCACCCCTCCACTTT. The chain carries TRBV9 and TRBJ1-6; TRBD1 is a possible D gene (6 bases). Germline lookup yields CDR1 SGDLS and CDR2 YYNGEE. CDR3 length equals 14 residues. The germline V and J ends were trimmed by 5 bases and 6 bases, with 12 bases remaining between them.

The CDR3 loop reads CASSQGALTVYGYTF. The CDR3 DNA reads as TGTGCCAGCAGCCAAGGCGCCCTGACAGTGTATGGCTACACCTTC. This chain connects TRBV14 to TRBJ1-2, with D maybe TRBD1 (5 bases). The CDR3 totals 15 residues. The germline V and J ends were trimmed by 1 base and 5 bases, with 14 bases remaining between them. CDR1 and CDR2 (germline): SGHDN, FVKESK.

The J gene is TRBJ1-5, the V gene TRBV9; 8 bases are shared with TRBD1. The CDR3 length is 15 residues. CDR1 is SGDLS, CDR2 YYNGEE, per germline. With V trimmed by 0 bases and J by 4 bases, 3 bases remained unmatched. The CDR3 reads CASSVGTGTNQPQHF. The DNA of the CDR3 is TGTGCCAGCAGCGTAGGGACAGGGACTAATCAGCCCCAGCATTTT. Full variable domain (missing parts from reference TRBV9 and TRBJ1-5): DSGVTQTPKHLITATGQRVTLRCSPRSGDLSVYWYQQSLDQGLQFLIQYYNGEERAKGNILERFSAQQFPDLHSELNLSSLELGDSALYFCASSVGTGTNQPQHFGDGTRLSIL.

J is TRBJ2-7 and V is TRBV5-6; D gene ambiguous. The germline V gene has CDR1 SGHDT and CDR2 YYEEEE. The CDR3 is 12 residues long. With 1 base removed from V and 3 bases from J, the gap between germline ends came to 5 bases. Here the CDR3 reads CASSLSGYEQYF. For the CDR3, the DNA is TGTGCCAGCAGCTTGTCAGGCTACGAGCAGTACTTC.

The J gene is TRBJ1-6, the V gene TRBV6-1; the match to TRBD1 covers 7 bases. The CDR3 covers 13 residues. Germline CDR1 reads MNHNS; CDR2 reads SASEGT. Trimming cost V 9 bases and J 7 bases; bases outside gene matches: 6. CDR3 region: CASADRENSPLHF. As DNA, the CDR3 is TGTGCCAGTGCCGACAGGGAGAATTCACCCCTCCACTTT.

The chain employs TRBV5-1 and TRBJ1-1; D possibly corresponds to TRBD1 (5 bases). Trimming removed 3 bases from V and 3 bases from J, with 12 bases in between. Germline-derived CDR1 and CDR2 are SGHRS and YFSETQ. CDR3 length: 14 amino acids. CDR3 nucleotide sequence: TGCGCCAGCAGCTGGTCGGGGGGGGACACTGAAGCTTTCTTT. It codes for CASSWSGGDTEAFF.

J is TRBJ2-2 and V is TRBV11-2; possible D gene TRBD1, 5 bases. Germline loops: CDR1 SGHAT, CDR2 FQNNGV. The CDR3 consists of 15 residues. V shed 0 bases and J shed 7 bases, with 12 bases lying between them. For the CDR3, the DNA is TGTGCCAGCAGCTTAGAACTGGGGCCCGGCGGGGAGCTGTTTTTT. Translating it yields CASSLELGPGGELFF. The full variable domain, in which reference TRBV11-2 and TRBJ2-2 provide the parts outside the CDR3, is EAGVAQSPRYKIIEKRQSVAFWCNPISGHATLYWYQQILGQGPKLLIQFQNNGVVDDSQLPKDRFSAERLKGVDSTLKIQPAKLEDSAVYLCASSLELGPGGELFFGEGSRLTVL.

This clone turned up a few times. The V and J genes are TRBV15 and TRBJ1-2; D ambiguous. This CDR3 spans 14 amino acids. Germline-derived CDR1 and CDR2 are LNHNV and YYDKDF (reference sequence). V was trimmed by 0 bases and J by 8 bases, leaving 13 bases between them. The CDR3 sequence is CATSRDLTQVGYTF. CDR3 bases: TGTGCCACCAGCAGAGATCTAACCCAAGTGGGCTACACCTTC.

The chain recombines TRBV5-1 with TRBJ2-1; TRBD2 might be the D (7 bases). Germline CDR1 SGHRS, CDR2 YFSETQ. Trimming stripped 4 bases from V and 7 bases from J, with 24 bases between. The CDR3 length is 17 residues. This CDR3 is CASSGGLGGGPLNEQFF. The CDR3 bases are TGCGCCAGCAGCGGGGGATTAGGGGGGGGTCCCCTGAATGAGCAGTTCTTC.

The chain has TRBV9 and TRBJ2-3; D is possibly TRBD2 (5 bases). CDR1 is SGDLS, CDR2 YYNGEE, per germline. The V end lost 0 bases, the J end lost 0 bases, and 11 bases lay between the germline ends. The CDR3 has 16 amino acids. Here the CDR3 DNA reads TGTGCCAGCAGCGTAGGTCGGGGTCTAAGCACAGATACGCAGTATTTT. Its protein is CASSVGRGLSTDTQYF.

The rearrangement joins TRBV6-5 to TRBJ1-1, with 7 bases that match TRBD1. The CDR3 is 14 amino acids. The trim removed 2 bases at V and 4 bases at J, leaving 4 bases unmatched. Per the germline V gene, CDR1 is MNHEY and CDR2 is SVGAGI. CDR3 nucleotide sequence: TGTGCCAGCAGTTACAGTCCAGGGGGCACTGAAGCTTTCTTT. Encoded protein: CASSYSPGGTEAFF.

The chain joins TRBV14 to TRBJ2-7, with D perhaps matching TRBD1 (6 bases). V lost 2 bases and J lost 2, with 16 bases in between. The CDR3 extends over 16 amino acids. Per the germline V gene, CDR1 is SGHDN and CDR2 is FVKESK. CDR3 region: CASSQQGHRDTYEQYF. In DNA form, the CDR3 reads TGTGCCAGCAGCCAACAAGGGCACCGGGACACCTACGAGCAGTACTTC.